Reported below is one T cell receptor beta chain. The data belong to a study of cytomegalovirus exposure and HLA in healthy donors. With 5 bases clipped from V and 3 bases from J, the junction kept 7 bases outside the gene matches. This CDR3 has 15 residues. CDR1 and CDR2 (germline): MNHNS, SASEGT. 60 Vbeta and 13 Jbeta primers were used in PCR. TCRdb's copy holds only in-frame clones and misses some; the assay was immunoSEQ multiplex PCR. This table holds 150,000 to 200,000 clones, 75% to 90% found once. The sequence derives from a woman under 30 in good health and CMV-seronegative. Sequences were obtained from PBMCs. This sequence joins TRBV6-1 and TRBJ2-3, with TRBD1 matching over 8 bases. The CDR3, as DNA: TGTGCCAGCAGTACCCTCAGGGGGCCTACAGATACGCAGTATTTT. It translates to CASSTLRGPTDTQYF.